The clone carrying this T cell receptor (beta chain) was seen a handful of times. Its antigen is not identified. Unsorted samples, those not sorted, used 84 million or so PBMCs for genomic DNA. The CDR3 sequence is 12 residues long. Trimming left V 4 bases short and J 5 bases short, with 7 bases between. Germline assignment: CDR1 MNHEY and CDR2 SMNVEV (reference sequence). This specimen belongs to a study of shared clonotypes between healthy human individuals. Study information: Samples came from two female and a few male donors aged 18 to 49. Study-wide points: Apart from blood, nothing was sampled; tissue repertoires likely differ.

This was a deep-level run. Assay: immunoSEQ multiplex PCR; the TCRdb copy retains only in-frame clones and omits some. The table records about 510,000 clones, about 75% of them present only once. The TCR sequence derives from a woman in her thirties or forties in good health. Some clones in this sample may be carry-over from other donors' samples. J is TRBJ2-3 and V is TRBV27; no definite D call. Sample: PBMCs. The CDR3 DNA sequence: TGTGCCAGCAGTTCCCGTGTAGATACGCAGTATTTT. Translated, it gives CASSSRVDTQYF.